A selection of T cell receptor beta chains follows, all from one sample in a study of shared clonotypes between healthy human individuals. The method was immunoSEQ multiplex PCR; TCRdb's version includes in-frame clones alone and lacks a portion of them. The sample records some 1,400,000 clones, around 95% being singletons. Sequencing was carried out using naive CD4+ T cells sorted from blood. The receptors stem from a young man in good health. CDR3s include the opening cysteine and the closing phenylalanine or tryptophan. The order of the fields is clone size, V gene, CDR3 protein. For some rows the clone size is stated as once, few or many, or as a class when expanded; others skip it.

size: few
V: TRBV7-3
CDR3: CASSLDGSTGYTF

size: .
V: TRBV10-2
CDR3: CASSEIGLAGDPGEQYF

size: .
V: TRBV7-9
CDR3: CASSLAGAGTGGTQYF

size: .
V: TRBV5-1
CDR3: CASSFFPGLSSSYEQYF

size: .
V: TRBV10-1
CDR3: CATSIPSGELFF

size: few
V: TRBV5-6
CDR3: CASSFKRTHEQYF

size: .
V: TRBV9
CDR3: CASSVGPSGGHEQFF

size: .
V: TRBV9
CDR3: CASSAFAGSSGANVLTF

size: few
V: TRBV7-9
CDR3: CASSLQEGQPQHF

size: .
V: TRBV10-3
CDR3: CAISESVGSEYEQYF

size: .
V: TRBV4-1
CDR3: CASSQERSLGRMETQYF

size: .
V: TRBV29-1
CDR3: CSAGWDYGYTF

size: .
V: TRBV28
CDR3: CASSLGTGGNTEAFF

size: .
V: TRBV28
CDR3: CASSFLSANYEQYF

size: .
V: TRBV6-1
CDR3: CASSEGVSYYGYTF

size: .
V: TRBV18
CDR3: CASSPIVPEGETQYF

size: .
V: TRBV10-3
CDR3: CAISVQGGQPQHF

size: .
V: TRBV6-4
CDR3: CASKDRGHSDTQYF

size: .
V: TRBV19
CDR3: CASQPGGSAWDGYTF

size: .
V: TRBV6-5
CDR3: CASGRGNEQFF

size: .
V: TRBV29-1
CDR3: CSVVETGMGMRNTEAFF

size: .
V: TRBV7-2
CDR3: CASSLSLWSADNYGYTF

size: few
V: TRBV7-9
CDR3: CASSLYGYEQYF

size: .
V: TRBV2
CDR3: CARALGRGSYNEQFF

size: .
V: TRBV15
CDR3: CATSRGASGSIYNEQFF

size: .
V: TRBV7-2
CDR3: CASSPSAALLYEQYF

size: .
V: TRBV7-3
CDR3: CASSPIRDSKGYF

size: .
V: TRBV10-3
CDR3: CAISHGDIQYF

size: .
V: TRBV19
CDR3: CASSHDSGNTIYF

size: once
V: TRBV7-2
CDR3: CASSLALVSSYNEQFF

size: .
V: TRBV11-2
CDR3: CASSSRQAAYEQYF

size: .
V: TRBV19
CDR3: CASSADRGSYNEQFF

size: .
V: TRBV7-2
CDR3: CASSAEPAYEKLFF

size: .
V: TRBV28
CDR3: CASSLPGQGSQYF

size: .
V: TRBV9
CDR3: CASSVAAGGRETQYF

size: .
V: TRBV7-9
CDR3: CASSSEIPRPGGRSYEQYF

size: .
V: TRBV27
CDR3: CASRAGTSGIYEQYF

size: .
V: TRBV28
CDR3: CASSSSLGRLNYEQYF

size: once
V: TRBV15
CDR3: CATSRVGLRATNEKLFF

size: .
V: TRBV4-3
CDR3: CASSPEVASLDEQFF

size: .
V: TRBV4-3
CDR3: CASSQVASGILEQYF

size: .
V: TRBV4-3
CDR3: CASSQETGFNEKLFF

size: .
V: TRBV5-5
CDR3: CASSLYGEQYF

size: .
V: TRBV14
CDR3: CASSPGGAGGNEQFF

size: .
V: TRBV10-3
CDR3: CAITHSLNTEAFF

size: .
V: TRBV20-1
CDR3: CSALAGVEQFF

size: .
V: TRBV19
CDR3: CASSVQGARGYTF

size: .
V: TRBV2
CDR3: CASSELLGDESSYEQYF

size: .
V: TRBV7-6
CDR3: CASSLAGGLSKNIQYF

size: .
V: TRBV7-2
CDR3: CASSWPHENTEAFF

size: .
V: TRBV7-9
CDR3: CASPSAYGYTF

size: .
V: TRBV7-8
CDR3: CASSLPVGSSYEQYF

size: .
V: TRBV2
CDR3: CASRSWGGASYEQYF

size: .
V: TRBV10-1
CDR3: CASSPGTVTYNEQFF

size: .
V: TRBV9
CDR3: CASSVGSSSITDTQYF

size: .
V: TRBV9
CDR3: CASSVASGKETQYF